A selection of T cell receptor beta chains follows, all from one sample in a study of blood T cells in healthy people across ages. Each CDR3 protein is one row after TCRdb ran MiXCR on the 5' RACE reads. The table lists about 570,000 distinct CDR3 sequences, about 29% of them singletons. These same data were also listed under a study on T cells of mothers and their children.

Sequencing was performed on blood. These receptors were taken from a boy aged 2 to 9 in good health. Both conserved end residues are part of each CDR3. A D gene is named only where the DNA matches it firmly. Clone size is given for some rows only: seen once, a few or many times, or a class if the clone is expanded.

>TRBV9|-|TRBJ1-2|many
CASSAVNYGYTF
TGTGCCAGCAGCGCTGTCAACTATGGCTACACCTTC
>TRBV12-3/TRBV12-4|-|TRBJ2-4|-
CASSSSGTVKNIQYF
TGTGCCAGCAGTTCCTCCGGGACTGTCAAAAACATTCAGTACTTC
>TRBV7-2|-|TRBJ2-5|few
CASSPLGPLKETQYF
TGTGCCAGCAGCCCCTTGGGACCCCTTAAGGAGACCCAGTACTTC
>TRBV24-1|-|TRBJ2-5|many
CATSDSSDLETQYF
TGTGCCACCAGTGATTCTAGCGATTTAGAGACCCAGTACTTC
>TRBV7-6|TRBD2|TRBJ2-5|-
CASSPGTSEETQYF
TGTGCCAGCAGCCCCGGGACTAGCGAAGAGACCCAGTACTTC
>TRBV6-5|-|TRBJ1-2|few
CASTSTGPYGYTF
TGTGCCAGCACCTCGACAGGACCGTATGGCTACACCTTC
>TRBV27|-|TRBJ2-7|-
CASSSIPGEGYEQYF
TGTGCCAGCAGTTCCATTCCCGGGGAAGGATACGAGCAGTACTTC
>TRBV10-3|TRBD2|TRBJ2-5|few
CAIKRDYQETQYF
TGTGCCATCAAGCGGGACTATCAAGAGACCCAGTACTTC
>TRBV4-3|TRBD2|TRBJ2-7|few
CASSQVAGDSYEQYF
TGCGCCAGCAGCCAAGTCGCGGGAGACTCCTACGAGCAGTACTTC
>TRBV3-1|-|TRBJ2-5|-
CASSTLWGVGETQYF
TGTGCCAGCAGCACCCTTTGGGGGGTGGGAGAGACCCAGTACTTC
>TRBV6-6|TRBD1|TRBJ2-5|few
CASSYSSSRGRMETQYF
TGTGCCAGCAGTTACTCGAGTAGCAGGGGGCGCATGGAGACCCAGTACTTC
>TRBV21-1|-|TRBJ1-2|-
CASGVGGLYGYTF
TGTGCCAGCGGAGTCGGGGGGCTCTATGGCTACACCTTC
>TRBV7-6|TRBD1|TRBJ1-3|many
CASSHPTGVGNTIYF
TGTGCCAGCAGCCACCCAACAGGGGTTGGAAACACCATATATTTT
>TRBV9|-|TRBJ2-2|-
CASSVGLSNTGELFF
TGTGCCAGCAGCGTAGGTCTTTCGAACACCGGGGAGCTGTTTTTT
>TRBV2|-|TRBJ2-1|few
CASTQGLRGGTTEQFF
TGTGCCAGCACCCAAGGTCTTCGTGGGGGGACGACTGAGCAGTTCTTC
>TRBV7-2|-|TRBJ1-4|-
CASSSRSSTNEKLFF
TGTGCCAGCAGCTCCAGGTCTTCTACTAATGAAAAACTGTTTTTT
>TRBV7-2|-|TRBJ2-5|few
CASSLLQGGGETQYF
TGTGCCAGCAGCTTACTACAGGGGGGGGGAGAGACCCAGTACTTC